This TCR beta chain comes out of a study of T cell responses to AZD1222 COVID-19 vaccine. General study points: Among the donors, most were white British and more were female, and clonal diversity was possibly underestimated.

Worth noting for this clone: Antigen unknown.

V was pared by 5 bases and J by 4 bases, with 7 bases of the junction left unmatched. The CDR3 totals 15 residues. Germline CDR1 LNHDA, CDR2 SQIVND (reference sequence). The protocol was immunoSEQ multiplex PCR, while the TCRdb copy is restricted to in-frame clones and leaves out a portion. The table lists some 190,000 clones, almost 90% of them singletons, with about 8% in the top ten. Sequencing used peripheral blood, obtained on day 0 of AZD1222 vaccination. The chain links TRBV19 to TRBJ1-5; 8 bases agree with TRBD1. The clonotype comes from an adult in good health. CDR3 in DNA: TGTGCCAGTAGTTCCCGGACAGGGCAAAATCAGCCCCAGCATTTT. It yields the protein CASSSRTGQNQPQHF.